Described below is a single T cell receptor (beta chain) sequence and its context. These data are taken from a study of beta chain features in type 1 diabetes. The authors reverse transcribed all of the isolated RNA, so sequencing captured expressed TCRB transcripts. Sequencing used immunoSEQ multiplex PCR; TCRdb keeps in-frame clones, though not all of them. The repertoire holds roughly 300,000 clones, with less than 10% as singletons. Between the trimmed V and J ends, which lost 6 bases and 5 bases, there was a span of 18 bases. The CDR3 is 14 residues long. Germline V gene sequence: CDR1 SQVTM, CDR2 ANQGSEA.

This receptor was identified in a woman younger than 35 in good health. The specimen was central memory CD4+ T cells from blood. V gene TRBV29-1 combines with J gene TRBJ2-3, with D maybe TRBD2 (5 bases). CDR3 sequence reads: CSVRHLLAGDTQYF. The DNA for the CDR3 is TGCAGCGTAAGACACCTACTCGCGGGAGATACGCAGTATTTT.